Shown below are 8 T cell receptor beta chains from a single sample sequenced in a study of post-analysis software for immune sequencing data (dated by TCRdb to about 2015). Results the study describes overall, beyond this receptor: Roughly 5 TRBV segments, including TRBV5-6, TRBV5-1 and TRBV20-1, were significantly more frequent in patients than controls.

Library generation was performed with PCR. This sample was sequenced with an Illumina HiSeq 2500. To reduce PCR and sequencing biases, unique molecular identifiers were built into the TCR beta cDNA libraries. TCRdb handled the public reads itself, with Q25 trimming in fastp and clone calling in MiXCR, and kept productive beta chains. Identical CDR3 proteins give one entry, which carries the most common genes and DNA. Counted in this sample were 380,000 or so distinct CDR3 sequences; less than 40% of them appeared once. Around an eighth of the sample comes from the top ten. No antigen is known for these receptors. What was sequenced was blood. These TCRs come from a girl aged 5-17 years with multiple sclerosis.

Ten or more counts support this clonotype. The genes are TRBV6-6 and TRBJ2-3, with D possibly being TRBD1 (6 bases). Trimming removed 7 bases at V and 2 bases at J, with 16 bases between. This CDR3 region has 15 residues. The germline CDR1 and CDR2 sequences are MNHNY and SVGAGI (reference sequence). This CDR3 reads CASTPGQGHTDTQYF. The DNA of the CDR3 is TGTGCCAGCACCCCCGGGCAGGGGCACACAGATACGCAGTATTTT.

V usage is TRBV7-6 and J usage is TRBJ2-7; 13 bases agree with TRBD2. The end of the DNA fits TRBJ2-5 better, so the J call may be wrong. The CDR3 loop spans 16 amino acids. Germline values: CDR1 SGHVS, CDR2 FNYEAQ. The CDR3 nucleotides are TGTGCCAGCAGCGCCCGACTAGCGGGGGGTGAGGAGACCCAGTACTTC. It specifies CASSARLAGGEETQYF.

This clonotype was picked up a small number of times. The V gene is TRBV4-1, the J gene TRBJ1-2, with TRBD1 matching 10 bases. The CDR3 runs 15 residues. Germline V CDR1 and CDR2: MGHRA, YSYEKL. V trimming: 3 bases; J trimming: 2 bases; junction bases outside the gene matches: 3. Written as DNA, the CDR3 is TGCGCCAGCAGCCACCAGACAGGGGGCAACTATGGCTACACCTTC. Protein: CASSHQTGGNYGYTF.

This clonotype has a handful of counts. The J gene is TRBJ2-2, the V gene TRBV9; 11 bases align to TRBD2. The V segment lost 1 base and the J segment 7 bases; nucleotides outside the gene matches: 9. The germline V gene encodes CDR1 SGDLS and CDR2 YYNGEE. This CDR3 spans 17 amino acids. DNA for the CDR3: TGTGCCAGCAGCGTAAACGTAGCGGGGGGGCCGGACGGGGAGCTGTTTTTT. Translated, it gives CASSVNVAGGPDGELFF.

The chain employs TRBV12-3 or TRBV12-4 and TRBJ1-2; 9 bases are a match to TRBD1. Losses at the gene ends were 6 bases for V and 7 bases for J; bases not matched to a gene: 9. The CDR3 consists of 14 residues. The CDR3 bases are TGTGCCAGCAGCCCGGACAGGGGATTGAGTGGCTACACCTTC. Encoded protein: CASSPDRGLSGYTF.

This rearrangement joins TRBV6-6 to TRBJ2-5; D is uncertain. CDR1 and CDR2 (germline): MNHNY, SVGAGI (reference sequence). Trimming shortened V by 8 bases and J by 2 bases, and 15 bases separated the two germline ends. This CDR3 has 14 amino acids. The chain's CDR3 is CASRGGTVQETQYF. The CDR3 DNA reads TGTGCCAGCCGCGGTGGAACCGTGCAAGAGACCCAGTACTTC.

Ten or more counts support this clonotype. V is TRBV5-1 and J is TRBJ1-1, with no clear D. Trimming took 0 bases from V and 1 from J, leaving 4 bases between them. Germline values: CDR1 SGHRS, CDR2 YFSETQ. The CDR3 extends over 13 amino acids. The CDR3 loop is CASSLEPNTEAFF. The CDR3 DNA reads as TGCGCCAGCAGCTTGGAGCCGAACACTGAAGCTTTCTTT.

Here the CDR3 DNA reads TGTGCCAGCAGCCAAGTGTCGGGGTATGGTTCACCCCTCCACTTT. It yields the protein CASSQVSGYGSPLHF. The chain links TRBV3-1 to TRBJ1-6, with D uncertain. This CDR3 comprises 15 residues. The ends were cut back, 1 base at V and 9 bases at J, with 13 bases in the middle. Germline V gives CDR1 LGHDT, CDR2 YNNKEL (reference sequence).